In its sample, the clone carrying this T cell receptor beta chain was seen many times. No antigen is known for it. The entry originates in a study of regulatory T cells in long-lasting Graves disease. About the research overall: Disease was considered persistent Graves' disease after over 5 years of antithyroid drugs (with positive TSH receptor antibodies). Points from the study as a whole: Among persistent patients, a larger number of public clonotypes were shared (about 2,700) than among newly diagnosed patients (approximately 970). Persistent disease was characterized by preferential usage of TRBV28, TRBJ1-2 and TRBJ2-5.

The time point was: persistent/refractory GD, antithyroid drugs over 5 years with positive TRAb. RNA extracted from PBMCs served as the sequencing template. A volume of nine milliliters of peripheral blood was collected in EDTA tubes. CDR3 length: 16 amino acids. The V gene lost 4 bases and the J gene lost 1 base, with 13 bases spanning the gap. The germline gives CDR1 SGHAT, CDR2 FQNNGV. Construction of the TCR beta libraries employed iRepertoire HTBI primers in conjunction with Arm-PCR of CDR3 regions. TCRdb independently ran MiXCR on the multiplex PCR reads; one entry per CDR3 protein. The sample contains over 300,000 distinct CDR3 sequences, around 20% of which appear only once.

This receptor was obtained from a female donor with Graves disease. Material: peripheral blood mononuclear cells (PBMCs), obtained when the disease was refractory, from a patient treated with antithyroid drugs. V gene TRBV11-2 combines with J gene TRBJ2-2, with D unclear. CDR3 bases: TGTGCCAGCAGCTCCAGCCAGTCGCAGAACACCGGGGAGCTGTTTTTT. It specifies CASSSSQSQNTGELFF.